The entry below gives a single T cell receptor beta chain sequence along with its context. The target antigen is unknown. The data originate from a study of Ad26.COV2.S vaccination and SARS-CoV-2 variants. TCRdb's copy holds only in-frame clones and misses some; the assay was immunoSEQ multiplex PCR. Of about 350,000 clones in the sample, about 91% were seen once. Study outcomes and limitations: Total T cell responses may have been underestimated by the TCR breadth and depth analyses. There was reportedly substantial breadth in spike-specific CD8+ and CD4+ T cell responses after vaccination. Recipients given vaccine exceeded placebo recipients in spike-specific TCR breadth.

The TCR was taken from a human donor who had recovered from COVID-19. Sequences were derived from peripheral blood, sampled after recovery from COVID-19.

The CDR3 reads CASSPLGPGSEAFF. As DNA, the CDR3 is TGTGCCAGCAGCCCGCTTGGTCCAGGATCTGAAGCTTTCTTT. This chain connects TRBV3-1 (or the pseudogene TRBV3-2) to TRBJ1-1; D remains ambiguous. The CDR3 length is 14 residues. Germline V CDR1 and CDR2: LGHDT, YNNKEL (reference sequence). V was clipped by 4 bases and J by 6 bases, with 15 bases between them.